Sequencing of this T cell receptor (beta chain) was carried out in a study of patients and donors after allogeneic stem cell transplantation. The CDR3 totals 14 residues. V dropped 1 base and J dropped 5 bases, with 12 bases sitting between them. Per germline, CDR1 LNHNV and CDR2 YYDKDF (reference sequence). MiXCR, applied by TCRdb to the RT-PCR reads, yields one record per CDR3 protein. The sample holds approximately 250,000 distinct CDR3 sequences, about 14% seen once. The sample consisted of blood, either unsorted or a sorted T cell fraction (not recorded which). The chain links TRBV15 to TRBJ2-7; no definite D call. The origin of this receptor is a human donor who was either an allogeneic HSCT recipient or a stem cell or donor lymphocyte infusion donor (not recorded which). It is not recorded whose cells these are; they may come from a transplant donor. The CDR3 DNA is TGTGCCACCAGCAGAGTCGGCGGTCCCCACGAGCAGTACTTC. It is translated as CATSRVGGPHEQYF.